Below, one T cell receptor (beta chain) is given with its context. Its antigen is as yet unknown. This sample is part of a study of cytomegalovirus exposure and HLA in healthy donors. Generated by immunoSEQ multiplex PCR, the TCRdb table keeps only in-frame clones and is missing some. The table lists about 180,000 clones, 85% of them singletons. CDR1 is SGHNT and CDR2 is YYREEE in the germline V gene (reference sequence). Losses at the gene ends were 2 bases for V and 3 bases for J; bases not matched to a gene: 3. The CDR3 extends over 14 amino acids. Study-level points and caveats: According to a subsequent analysis, TCR clusters from the first cohort were inclined to appear together in the 100 to 150 validation repertoires. Cytomegalovirus association was listed for roughly 160 TCR beta chains. Rare TCR sequences predominated, though certain public TCRs were found in many donors. Reported results showed that the classifier diagnosed cytomegalovirus status with high specificity and sensitivity.

This TCR was recovered from a man younger than 35 in good health and CMV-seropositive. The sequenced material came from PBMCs. This sequence joins TRBV5-4 and TRBJ2-5; 8 nucleotides align to TRBD2. This CDR3 reads CASSLDGREETQYF. CDR3 DNA sequence: TGTGCCAGCAGCTTAGACGGGAGGGAAGAGACCCAGTACTTC.